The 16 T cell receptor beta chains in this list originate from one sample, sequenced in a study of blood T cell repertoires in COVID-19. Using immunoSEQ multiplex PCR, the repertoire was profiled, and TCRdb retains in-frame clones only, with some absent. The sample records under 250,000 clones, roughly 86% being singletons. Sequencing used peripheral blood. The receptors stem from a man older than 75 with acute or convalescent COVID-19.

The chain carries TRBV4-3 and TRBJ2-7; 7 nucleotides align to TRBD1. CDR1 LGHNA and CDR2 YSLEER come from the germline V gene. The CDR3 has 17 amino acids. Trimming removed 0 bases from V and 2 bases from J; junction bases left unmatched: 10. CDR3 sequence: CASSQEIFSGQPYEQYF. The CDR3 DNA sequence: TGCGCCAGCAGCCAAGAAATCTTCTCGGGACAGCCCTACGAGCAGTACTTC.

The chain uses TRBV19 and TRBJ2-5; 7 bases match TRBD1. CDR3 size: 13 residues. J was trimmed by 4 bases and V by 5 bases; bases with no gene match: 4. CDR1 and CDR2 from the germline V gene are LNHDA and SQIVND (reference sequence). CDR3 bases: TGTGCCAGTAGTGACACAGGGGTAGAGACCCAGTACTTC. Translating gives CASSDTGVETQYF.

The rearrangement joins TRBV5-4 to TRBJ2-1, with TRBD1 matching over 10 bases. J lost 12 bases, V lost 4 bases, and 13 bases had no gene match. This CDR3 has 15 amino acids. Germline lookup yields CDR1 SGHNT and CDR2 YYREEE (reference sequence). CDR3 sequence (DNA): TGTGCCAGCAGCGAACAAGGACAGGGGGGATACTTGCAGTTCTTC. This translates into CASSEQGQGGYLQFF.

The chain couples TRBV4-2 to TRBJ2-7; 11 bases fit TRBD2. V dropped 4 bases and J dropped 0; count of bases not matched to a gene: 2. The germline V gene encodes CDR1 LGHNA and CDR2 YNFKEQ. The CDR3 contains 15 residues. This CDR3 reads CASSLTSGSSYEQYF. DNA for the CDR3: TGTGCCAGCAGCCTTACTAGCGGGAGCTCCTACGAGCAGTACTTC.

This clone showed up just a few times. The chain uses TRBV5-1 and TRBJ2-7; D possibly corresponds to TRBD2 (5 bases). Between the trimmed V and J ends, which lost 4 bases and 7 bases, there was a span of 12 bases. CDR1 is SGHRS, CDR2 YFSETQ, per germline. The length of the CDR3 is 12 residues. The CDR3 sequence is CASSPEGMEQYF. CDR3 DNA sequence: TGCGCCAGCAGCCCCGAGGGAATGGAGCAGTACTTC.

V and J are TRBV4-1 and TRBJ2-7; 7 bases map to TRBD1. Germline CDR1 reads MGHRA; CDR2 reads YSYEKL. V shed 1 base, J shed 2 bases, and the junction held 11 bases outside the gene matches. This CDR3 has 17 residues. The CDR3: CASSQARDSRSTYEQYF. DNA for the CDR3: TGCGCCAGCAGCCAAGCCAGGGACAGCCGCTCGACCTACGAGCAGTACTTC.

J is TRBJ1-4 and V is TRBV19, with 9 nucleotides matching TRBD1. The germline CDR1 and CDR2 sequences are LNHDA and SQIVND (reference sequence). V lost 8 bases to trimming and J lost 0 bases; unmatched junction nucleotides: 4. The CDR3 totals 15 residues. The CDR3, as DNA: TGTGCCAGTGGACAGGGGCTCCCAACTAATGAAAAACTGTTTTTT. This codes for CASGQGLPTNEKLFF.

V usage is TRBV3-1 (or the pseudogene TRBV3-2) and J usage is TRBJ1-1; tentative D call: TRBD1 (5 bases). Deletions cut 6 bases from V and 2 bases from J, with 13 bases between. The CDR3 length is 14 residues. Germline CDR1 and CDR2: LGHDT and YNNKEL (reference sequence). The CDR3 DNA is TGTGCCAGCAGTCGTAGACAGAGTAACACTGAAGCTTTCTTT. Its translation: CASSRRQSNTEAFF.

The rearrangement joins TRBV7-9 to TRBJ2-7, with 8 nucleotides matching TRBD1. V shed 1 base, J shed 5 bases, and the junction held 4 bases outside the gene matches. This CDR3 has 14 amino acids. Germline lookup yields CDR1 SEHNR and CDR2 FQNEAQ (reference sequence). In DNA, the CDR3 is TGTGCCAGCAGCTTAGATCAGGGGGCTCACGAGCAGTACTTC. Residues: CASSLDQGAHEQYF.

The CDR3 loop reads CASSVGDRGKQETQYF. CDR3 nucleotides: TGTGCCAGCAGCGTAGGTGACAGGGGGAAACAAGAGACCCAGTACTTC. The chain couples TRBV9 to TRBJ2-5, with 9 nucleotides matching TRBD1. CDR1 is SGDLS, CDR2 YYNGEE, per germline. This CDR3 comprises 16 residues. The junction had 5 bases not matched to a gene; V was cut back by 0 bases and J by 2 bases.

CDR3 DNA sequence: TGTGCCAGCAGCTTAGTTTCGGGGAGGGAGACCCAGTACTTC. This encodes CASSLVSGRETQYF. The rearrangement joins TRBV11-2 to TRBJ2-5; tentatively, D is TRBD2 (6 bases). V gave up 1 base and J gave up 5 bases, with 11 bases separating them. The CDR3 is 14 amino acids. Germline V gives CDR1 SGHAT, CDR2 FQNNGV.

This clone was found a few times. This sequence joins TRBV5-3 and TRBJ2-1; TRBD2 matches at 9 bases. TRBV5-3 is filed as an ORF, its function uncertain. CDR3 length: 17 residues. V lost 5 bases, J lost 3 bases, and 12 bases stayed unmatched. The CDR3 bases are TGTGCCAGAAGAAAGAACCTAAGCGGGAGGAACTACAATGAGCAGTTCTTC. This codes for CARRKNLSGRNYNEQFF.

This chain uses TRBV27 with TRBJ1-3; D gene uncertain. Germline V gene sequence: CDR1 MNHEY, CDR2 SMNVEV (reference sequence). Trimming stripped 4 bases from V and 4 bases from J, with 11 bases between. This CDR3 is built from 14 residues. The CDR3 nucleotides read TGTGCCAGCAGTTCGGGAGGAGCCGGAAACACCATATATTTT. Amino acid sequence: CASSSGGAGNTIYF.

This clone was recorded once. In DNA form, the CDR3 reads TGCAGCGTTGAGCCAGGCCTGGACTATGGCTACACCTTC. Translated, it gives CSVEPGLDYGYTF. The V and J genes are TRBV29-1 and TRBJ1-2, with unresolved D. The V gene's germline CDR1 is SQVTM and CDR2 ANQGSEA. The length of the CDR3 is 13 residues. Trimming removed 3 bases from V and 3 bases from J, with 11 bases in between. The full variable domain, in which reference TRBV29-1 and TRBJ1-2 provide the parts outside the CDR3, is SAVISQKPSRDICQRGTSLTIQCQVDSQVTMMFWYRQQPGQSLTLIATANQGSEATYESGFVIDKFPISRPNLTFSTLTVSNMSPEDSSIYLCSVEPGLDYGYTFGSGTRLTVV.

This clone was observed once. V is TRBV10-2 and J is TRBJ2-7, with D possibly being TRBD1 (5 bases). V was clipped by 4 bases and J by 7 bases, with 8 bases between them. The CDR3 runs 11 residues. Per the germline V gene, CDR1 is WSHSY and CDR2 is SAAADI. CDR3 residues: CASSVSGEQYF. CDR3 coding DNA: TGCGCCAGCAGTGTTTCAGGGGAGCAGTACTTC.

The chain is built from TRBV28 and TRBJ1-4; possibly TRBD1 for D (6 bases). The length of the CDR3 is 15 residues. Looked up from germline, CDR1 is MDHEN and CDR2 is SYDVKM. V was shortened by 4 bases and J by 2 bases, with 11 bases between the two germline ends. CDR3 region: CASSSGDRTNEKLFF. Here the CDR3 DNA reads TGTGCCAGCAGTTCAGGGGATAGGACTAATGAAAAACTGTTTTTT.